The rows below give T cell receptor beta chains drawn from one sample of a study of blood T cell repertoires in COVID-19. Libraries were prepared by immunoSEQ multiplex PCR; TCRdb keeps only in-frame clonotypes and omits some of them. The data show roughly 38,000 clones, with approximately 80% seen just once and 8% to 10% held by the top ten. The sequencing sample was made of peripheral blood. These receptors originate from a man aged 55 to 70 in a cohort sampled during active COVID-19. The CDR3 runs from the conserved cysteine through the conserved F or W. D genes are given only for firm matches. Clone size is not always given. Where it is, it says once, few, many or a class for expanded clones.

NA	TRBV10-2	TRBJ1-6	NA	TGCGCCAGCAGGTCCCTGGGGACAACAACGTCAAATTCACCCCTCCACTTT	CASRSLGTTTSNSPLHF
TRBD2	TRBV7-9	TRBJ2-7	NA	TGTGCCAGCAGCTTAATGGGAGGGTGGGACGAGCAGTACTTC	CASSLMGGWDEQYF
TRBD1	TRBV28	TRBJ1-2	NA	TGTGCCAGCAGTTTACCCGGGACAGGGGGCGCCGGGTATGGCTACACCTTC	CASSLPGTGGAGYGYTF
TRBD1	TRBV3-1/TRBV3-2	TRBJ1-3	NA	TGTGCCAGCAGCCCCACCGGACAGGTCGGTGGAAACACCATATATTTT	CASSPTGQVGGNTIYF
NA	TRBV7-8	TRBJ1-1	few	TGTGCCAGCAGCCAGGAGGGACGGATGAACACTGAAGCTTTCTTT	CASSQEGRMNTEAFF
TRBD1	TRBV5-5	TRBJ1-6	NA	TGTGCCAGCAGCCAAAGTCCGGGACAGAATTCACCCCTCCACTTT	CASSQSPGQNSPLHF
NA	TRBV6-6	TRBJ1-6	NA	TGTGCCAGCAGCCGAGAGAGCTCCTATAATTCACCCCTCCACTTT	CASSRESSYNSPLHF
NA	TRBV6-1	TRBJ1-1	once	TGTGCCAGCAGTGAATTTCGGCAGGTCACTGAAGCTTTCTTT	CASSEFRQVTEAFF
NA	TRBV4-3	TRBJ2-4	NA	TGCGCCAGCAGCCAAGAACAGGGAAACATTCAGTACTTC	CASSQEQGNIQYF
NA	TRBV5-8	TRBJ1-3	NA	TGTGCCAGCAGCTTTCTTCAGGCTGTAAACACCATATATTTT	CASSFLQAVNTIYF
NA	TRBV9	TRBJ2-7	NA	TGTGCCAGCAGCGTAGGGCCGGAGGACCCCTACGAGCAGTACTTC	CASSVGPEDPYEQYF
NA	TRBV27	TRBJ2-3	NA	TGTGCCAGCAGTTTCCAGGGAGGGGGAGATACGCAGTATTTT	CASSFQGGGDTQYF
TRBD2	TRBV28	TRBJ2-5	NA	TGTGCCAGCACCCCCCGGGCGGGGGAACAAGAGACCCAGTACTTC	CASTPRAGEQETQYF
TRBD2	TRBV7-8	TRBJ2-1	NA	TGTGCCAGCAGCTTCGGGGGGTTCTCCTACAATGAGCAGTTCTTC	CASSFGGFSYNEQFF
NA	TRBV28	TRBJ1-1	NA	TGTGCCAGCAGTTCGCCGACAGGAATGAACACTGAAGCTTTCTTT	CASSSPTGMNTEAFF
NA	TRBV25-1	TRBJ2-3	few	TGTGCCAGCAGTGAATGGGCTGGGTTTAGCACAGATACGCAGTATTTT	CASSEWAGFSTDTQYF
TRBD2	TRBV2	TRBJ2-7	NA	TGTGCCAGCAGAGGAAGCGGGAGGTACGTCGAGCAGTACTTC	CASRGSGRYVEQYF
NA	TRBV7-3	TRBJ2-5	NA	TGTGCCAGCAGCTTCACCAGGGAAGAGACCCAGTACTTC	CASSFTREETQYF
TRBD1	TRBV19	TRBJ1-3	NA	TGTGCCACATCGACAGGGACTGGAAACACCATATATTTT	CATSTGTGNTIYF
NA	TRBV3-1/TRBV3-2	TRBJ2-5	NA	TGTGCCAGCAGCCCCCACTCCGGGAGAAAGGAGACCCAGTACTTC	CASSPHSGRKETQYF
NA	TRBV12-5	TRBJ1-2	NA	TGTGCTAGTGGTTTGTTGGGGGGTCAAGGCACCTTC	CASGLLGGQGTF
TRBD1	TRBV11-2	TRBJ1-5	NA	TGTGCCAGCAGCTTAGGGACAGGTCAGCCCCAGCATTTT	CASSLGTGQPQHF
TRBD1	TRBV13	TRBJ2-7	few	TGTGCCAGCAGCTTAAGAATAGGGGGCGCGTACGAGCAGTACTTC	CASSLRIGGAYEQYF
NA	TRBV7-2	TRBJ2-7	NA	TGTGCCAGCAGCTTGAAAGGGGCCAGCTCCTACGAGCAGTACTTC	CASSLKGASSYEQYF
NA	TRBV6-4	TRBJ2-3	NA	TGTGCCAGCAGTGCCGGCTCCGGGTCCGGCACAGATACGCAGTATTTT	CASSAGSGSGTDTQYF
TRBD1	TRBV19	TRBJ1-3	NA	TGTGCCAGTAGTAGGGACAGGGGAAACACCATATATTTT	CASSRDRGNTIYF
TRBD1	TRBV27	TRBJ2-3	NA	TGTGCCAGCAGCTTGACAGGGGGTAGCACAGATACGCAGTATTTT	CASSLTGGSTDTQYF
NA	TRBV10-3	TRBJ2-7	NA	TGTGCCATCAGTGATGGTGAACTCGGCTACGAGCAGTACTTC	CAISDGELGYEQYF
TRBD2	TRBV28	TRBJ2-3	NA	TGCGTTAGCGGGCTGCGGACAGATACGCAGTATTTT	CVSGLRTDTQYF
TRBD1	TRBV10-3	TRBJ1-2	NA	TGTGCCATCAGTGAGGACAGGGATTCCTATGGCTACACCTTC	CAISEDRDSYGYTF
NA	TRBV12-3/TRBV12-4	TRBJ1-2	NA	TGTGCCAGCAGTTTCCGGACAGTACGCGGCTACACCTTC	CASSFRTVRGYTF
TRBD2	TRBV14	TRBJ2-3	NA	TGTGCCAGCAGCCAAGTGGCGGGGGGGTACACAGATACGCAGTATTTT	CASSQVAGGYTDTQYF